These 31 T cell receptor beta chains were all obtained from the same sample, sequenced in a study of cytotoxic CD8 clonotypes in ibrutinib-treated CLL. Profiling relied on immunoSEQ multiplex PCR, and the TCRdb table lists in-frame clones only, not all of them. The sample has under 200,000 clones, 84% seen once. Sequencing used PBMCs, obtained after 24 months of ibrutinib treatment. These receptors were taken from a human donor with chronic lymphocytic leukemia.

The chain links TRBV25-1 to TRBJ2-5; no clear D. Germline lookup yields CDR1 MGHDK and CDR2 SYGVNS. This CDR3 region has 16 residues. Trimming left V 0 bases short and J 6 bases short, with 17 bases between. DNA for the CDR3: TGTGCCAGCAGTGAATATCGGGCAGTGTTAGGGCAGACCCAGTACTTC. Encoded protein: CASSEYRAVLGQTQYF. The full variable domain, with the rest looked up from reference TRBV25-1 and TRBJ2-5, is EADIYQTPRYLVIGTGKKITLECSQTMGHDKMYWYQQDPGMELHLIHYSYGVNSTEKGDLSSESTVSRIRTEHFPLTLESARPSHTSQYLCASSEYRAVLGQTQYFGPGTRLLVL.

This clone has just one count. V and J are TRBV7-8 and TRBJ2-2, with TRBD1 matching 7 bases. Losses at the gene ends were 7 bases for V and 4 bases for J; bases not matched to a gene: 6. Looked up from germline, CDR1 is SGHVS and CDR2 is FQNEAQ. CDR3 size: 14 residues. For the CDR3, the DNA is TGTGCCAGCAAATTGAGGGGGCCCACCGGGGAGCTGTTTTTT. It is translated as CASKLRGPTGELFF. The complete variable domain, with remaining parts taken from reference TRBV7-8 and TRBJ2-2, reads GAGVSQSPRYKVAKRGQDVALRCDPISGHVSLFWYQQALGQGPEFLTYFQNEAQLDKSGLPSDRFFAERPEGSVSTLKIQRTQQEDSAVYLCASKLRGPTGELFFGEGSRLTVL.

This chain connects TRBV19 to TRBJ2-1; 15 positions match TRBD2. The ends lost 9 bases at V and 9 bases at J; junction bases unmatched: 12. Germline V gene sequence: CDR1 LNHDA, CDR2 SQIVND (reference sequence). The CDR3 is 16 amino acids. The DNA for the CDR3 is TGTGCCAGCGGTGGGGGACTAGCGGGAGGAGGTGGTGAGCAGTTCTTC. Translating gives CASGGGLAGGGGEQFF.

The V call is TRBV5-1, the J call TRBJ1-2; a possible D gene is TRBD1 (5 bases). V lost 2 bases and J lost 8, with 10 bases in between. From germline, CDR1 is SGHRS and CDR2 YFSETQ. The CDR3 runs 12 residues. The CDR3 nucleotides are TGCGCCAGCAGCTTAGGGGAGGAAGGCTACACCTTC. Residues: CASSLGEEGYTF.

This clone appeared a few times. The CDR3 DNA follows: TGTGCCAGCAGCTCGAGACCGTACCAAGAGACCCAGTACTTC. Translating gives CASSSRPYQETQYF. The chain recombines TRBV11-2 with TRBJ2-5; D is uncertain. Germline CDR1 is SGHAT and CDR2 is FQNNGV. Trimming removed 4 bases at V and 0 bases at J, with 9 bases between. The CDR3 loop spans 14 amino acids. Combining the CDR3 with reference TRBV11-2 and TRBJ2-5 gives the whole variable domain EAGVAQSPRYKIIEKRQSVAFWCNPISGHATLYWYQQILGQGPKLLIQFQNNGVVDDSQLPKDRFSAERLKGVDSTLKIQPAKLEDSAVYLCASSSRPYQETQYFGPGTRLLVL.

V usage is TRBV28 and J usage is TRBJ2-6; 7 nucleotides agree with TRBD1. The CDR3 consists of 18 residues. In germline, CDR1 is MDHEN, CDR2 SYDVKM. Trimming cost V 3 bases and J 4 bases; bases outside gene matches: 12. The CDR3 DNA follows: TGTGCCAGCAGTTTGAGAGAGGGGGCGCGGTCCGGGGCCAACGTCCTGACTTTC. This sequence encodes CASSLREGARSGANVLTF.

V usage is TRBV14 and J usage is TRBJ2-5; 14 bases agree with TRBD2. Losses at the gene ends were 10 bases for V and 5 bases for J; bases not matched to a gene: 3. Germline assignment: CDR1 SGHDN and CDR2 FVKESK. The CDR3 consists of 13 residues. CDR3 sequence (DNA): TGTGCCACGGGACTAGCGGGAGTTGAGACCCAGTACTTC. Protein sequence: CATGLAGVETQYF.

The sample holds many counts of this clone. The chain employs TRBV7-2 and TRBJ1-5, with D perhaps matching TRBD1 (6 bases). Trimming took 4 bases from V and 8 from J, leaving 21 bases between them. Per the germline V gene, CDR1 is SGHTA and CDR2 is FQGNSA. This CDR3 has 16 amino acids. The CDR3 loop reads CASSSQPGVGGKPQHF. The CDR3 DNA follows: TGTGCCAGCAGCTCCCAACCCGGGGTGGGGGGCAAGCCCCAGCATTTT.

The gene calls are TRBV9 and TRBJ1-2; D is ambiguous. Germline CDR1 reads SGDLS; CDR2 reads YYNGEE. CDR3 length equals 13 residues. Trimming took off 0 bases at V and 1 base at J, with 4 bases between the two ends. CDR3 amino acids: CASSVEINYGYTF. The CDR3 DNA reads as TGTGCCAGCAGCGTAGAGATTAACTATGGCTACACCTTC. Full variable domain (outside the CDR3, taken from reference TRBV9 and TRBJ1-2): DSGVTQTPKHLITATGQRVTLRCSPRSGDLSVYWYQQSLDQGLQFLIQYYNGEERAKGNILERFSAQQFPDLHSELNLSSLELGDSALYFCASSVEINYGYTFGSGTRLTVV.

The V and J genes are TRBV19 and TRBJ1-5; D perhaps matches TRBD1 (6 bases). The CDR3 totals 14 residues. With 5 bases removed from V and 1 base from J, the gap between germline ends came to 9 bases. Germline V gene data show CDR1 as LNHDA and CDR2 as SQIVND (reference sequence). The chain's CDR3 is CASSQGHSNQPQHF. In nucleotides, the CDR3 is TGTGCCAGTAGTCAGGGACACAGCAATCAGCCCCAGCATTTT.

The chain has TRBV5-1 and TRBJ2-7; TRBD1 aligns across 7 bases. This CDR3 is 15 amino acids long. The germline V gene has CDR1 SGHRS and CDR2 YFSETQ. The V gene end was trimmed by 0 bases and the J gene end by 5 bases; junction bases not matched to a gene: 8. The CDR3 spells CASSLGQGSFNEQYF. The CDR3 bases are TGCGCCAGCAGCTTGGGACAGGGTTCCTTCAACGAGCAGTACTTC.

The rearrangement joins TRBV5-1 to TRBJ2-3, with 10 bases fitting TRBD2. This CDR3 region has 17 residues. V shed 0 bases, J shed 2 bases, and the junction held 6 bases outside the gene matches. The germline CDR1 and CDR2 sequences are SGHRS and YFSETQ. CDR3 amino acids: CASSLAVAGGSTDTQYF. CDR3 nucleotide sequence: TGCGCCAGCAGCTTGGCTGTAGCGGGGGGTTCCACAGATACGCAGTATTTT. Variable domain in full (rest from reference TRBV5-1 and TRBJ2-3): KAGVTQTPRYLIKTRGQQVTLSCSPISGHRSVSWYQQTPGQGLQFLFEYFSETQRNKGNFPGRFSGRQFSNSRSEMNVSTLELGDSALYLCASSLAVAGGSTDTQYFGPGTRLTVL.

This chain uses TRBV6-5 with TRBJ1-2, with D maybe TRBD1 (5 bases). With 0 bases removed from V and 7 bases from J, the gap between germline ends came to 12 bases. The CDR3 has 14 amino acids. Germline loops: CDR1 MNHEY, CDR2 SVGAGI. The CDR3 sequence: CASSYSRDVGGYTF. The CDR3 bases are TGTGCCAGCAGTTACTCGCGGGACGTCGGTGGCTACACCTTC.

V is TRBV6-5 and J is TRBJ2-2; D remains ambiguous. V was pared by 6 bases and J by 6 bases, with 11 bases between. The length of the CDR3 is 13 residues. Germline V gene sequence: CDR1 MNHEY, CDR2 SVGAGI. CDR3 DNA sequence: TGTGCCAGCAGCCGAGACATGGCCGGGGAGCTGTTTTTT. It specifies CASSRDMAGELFF.

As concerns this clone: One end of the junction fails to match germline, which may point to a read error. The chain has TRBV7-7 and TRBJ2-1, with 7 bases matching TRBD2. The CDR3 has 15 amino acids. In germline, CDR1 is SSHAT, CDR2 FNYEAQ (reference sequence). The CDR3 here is CASSLAGLDDNEQFF. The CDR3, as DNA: TGTGCTAGCAGCTTAGCCGGACTAGACGACAATGAGCAGTTCTTC. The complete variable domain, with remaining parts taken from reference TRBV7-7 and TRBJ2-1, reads GAGVSQSPRYKVTKRGQDVTLRCDPISSHATLYWYQQALGQGPEFLTYFNYEAQPDKSGLPSDRFSAERPEGSISTLTIQRTEQRDSAMYRCASSLAGLDDNEQFFGPGTRLTVL.

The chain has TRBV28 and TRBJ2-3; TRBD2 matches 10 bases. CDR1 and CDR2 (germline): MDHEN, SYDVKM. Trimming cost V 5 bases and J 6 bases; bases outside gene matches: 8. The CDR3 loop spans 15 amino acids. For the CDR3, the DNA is TGTGCCAGCAGTAGTCCTAGCGGGAGATCTGATACGCAGTATTTT. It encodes CASSSPSGRSDTQYF.

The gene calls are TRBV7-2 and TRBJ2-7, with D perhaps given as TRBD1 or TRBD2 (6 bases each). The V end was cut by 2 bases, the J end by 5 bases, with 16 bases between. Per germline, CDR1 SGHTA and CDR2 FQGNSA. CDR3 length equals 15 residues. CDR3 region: CASSLMSPGGDEQYF. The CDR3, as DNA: TGTGCCAGCAGCTTAATGTCTCCCGGGGGCGACGAGCAGTACTTC.

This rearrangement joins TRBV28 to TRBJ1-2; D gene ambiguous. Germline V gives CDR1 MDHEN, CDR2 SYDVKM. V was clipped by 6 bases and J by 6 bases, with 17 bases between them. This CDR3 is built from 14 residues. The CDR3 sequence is CASSFVVLRDGYTF. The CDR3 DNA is TGTGCCAGCAGCTTTGTCGTTTTACGGGATGGCTACACCTTC.

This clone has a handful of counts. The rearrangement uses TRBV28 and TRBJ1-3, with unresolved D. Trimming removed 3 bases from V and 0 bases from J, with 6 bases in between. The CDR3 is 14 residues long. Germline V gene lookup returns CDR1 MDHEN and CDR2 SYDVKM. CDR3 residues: CASSFLDSGNTIYF. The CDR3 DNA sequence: TGTGCCAGCAGTTTTCTGGACTCTGGAAACACCATATATTTT. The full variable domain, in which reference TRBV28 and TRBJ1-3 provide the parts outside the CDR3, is DVKVTQSSRYLVKRTGEKVFLECVQDMDHENMFWYRQDPGLGLRLIYFSYDVKMKEKGDIPEGYSVSREKKERFSLILESASTNQTSMYLCASSFLDSGNTIYFGEGSWLTVV.

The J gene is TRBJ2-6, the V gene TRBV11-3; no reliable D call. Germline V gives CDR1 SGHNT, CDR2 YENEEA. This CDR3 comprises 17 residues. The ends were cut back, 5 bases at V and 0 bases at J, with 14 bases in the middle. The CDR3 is CASSQRTASSGANVLTF. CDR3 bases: TGTGCCAGCAGCCAACGGACGGCAAGCTCTGGGGCCAACGTCCTGACTTTC.

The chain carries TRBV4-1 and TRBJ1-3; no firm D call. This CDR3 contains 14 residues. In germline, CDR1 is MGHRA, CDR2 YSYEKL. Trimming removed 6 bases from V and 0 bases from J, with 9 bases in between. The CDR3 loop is CASSSASSGNTIYF. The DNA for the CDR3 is TGCGCCAGCAGTTCGGCCAGCTCTGGAAACACCATATATTTT.

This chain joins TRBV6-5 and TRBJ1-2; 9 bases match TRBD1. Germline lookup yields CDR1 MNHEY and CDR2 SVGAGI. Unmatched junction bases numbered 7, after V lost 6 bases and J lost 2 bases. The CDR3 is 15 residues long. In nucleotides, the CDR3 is TGTGCCAGCAGCCGAAGACAGGGGGGAAACTATGGCTACACCTTC. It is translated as CASSRRQGGNYGYTF.

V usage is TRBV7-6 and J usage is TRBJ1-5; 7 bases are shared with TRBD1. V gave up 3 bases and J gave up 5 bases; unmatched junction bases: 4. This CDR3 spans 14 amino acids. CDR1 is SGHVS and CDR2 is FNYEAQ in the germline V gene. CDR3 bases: TGTGCCAGCAGCTTGGGGGGACAGCATCAGCCCCAGCATTTT. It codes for CASSLGGQHQPQHF.

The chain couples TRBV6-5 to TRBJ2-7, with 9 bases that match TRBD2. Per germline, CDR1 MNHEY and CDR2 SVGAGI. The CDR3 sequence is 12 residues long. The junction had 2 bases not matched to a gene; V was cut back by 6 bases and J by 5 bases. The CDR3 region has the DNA TGTGCCAGCAGACCTAGCGGGAACGAGCAGTACTTC. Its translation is CASRPSGNEQYF.

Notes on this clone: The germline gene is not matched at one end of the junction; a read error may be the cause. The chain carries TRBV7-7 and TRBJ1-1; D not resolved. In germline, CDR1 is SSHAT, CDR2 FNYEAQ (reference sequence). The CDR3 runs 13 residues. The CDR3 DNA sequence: TGTGCTAGCAGCTTAGGTCAGACCACTGAAGCTTTCTTT. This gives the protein CASSLGQTTEAFF.

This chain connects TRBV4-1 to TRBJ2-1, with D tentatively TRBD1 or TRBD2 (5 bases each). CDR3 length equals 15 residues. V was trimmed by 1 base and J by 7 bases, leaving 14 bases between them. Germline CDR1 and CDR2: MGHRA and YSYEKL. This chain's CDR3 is CASSQGTRGWNEQFF. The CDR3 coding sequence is TGCGCCAGCAGCCAAGGTACTCGGGGCTGGAATGAGCAGTTCTTC.

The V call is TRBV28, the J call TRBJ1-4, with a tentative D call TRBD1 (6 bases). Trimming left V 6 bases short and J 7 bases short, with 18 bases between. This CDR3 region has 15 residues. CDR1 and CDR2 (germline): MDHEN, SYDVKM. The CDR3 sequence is CASSYGGTGGEKLFF. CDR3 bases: TGTGCCAGCAGCTATGGGGGCACGGGCGGTGAAAAACTGTTTTTT.

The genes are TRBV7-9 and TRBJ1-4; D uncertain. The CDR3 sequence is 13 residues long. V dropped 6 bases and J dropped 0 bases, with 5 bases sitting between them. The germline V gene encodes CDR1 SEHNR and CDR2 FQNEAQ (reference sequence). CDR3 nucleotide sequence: TGTGCCAGCAGAGTTGCAACTAATGAAAAACTGTTTTTT. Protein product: CASRVATNEKLFF.

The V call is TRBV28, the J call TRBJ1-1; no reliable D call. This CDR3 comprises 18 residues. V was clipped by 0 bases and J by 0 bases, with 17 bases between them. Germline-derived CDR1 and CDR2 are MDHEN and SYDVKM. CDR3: CASSLWTRRLSMNTEAFF. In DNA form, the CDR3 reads TGTGCCAGCAGTTTATGGACGCGACGCCTATCCATGAACACTGAAGCTTTCTTT.

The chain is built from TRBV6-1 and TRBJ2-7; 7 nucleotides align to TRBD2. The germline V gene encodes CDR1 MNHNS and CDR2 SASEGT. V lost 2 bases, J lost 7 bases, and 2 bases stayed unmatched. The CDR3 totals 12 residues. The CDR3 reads CASSEQGLEQYF. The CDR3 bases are TGTGCCAGCAGTGAACAGGGACTAGAGCAGTACTTC.

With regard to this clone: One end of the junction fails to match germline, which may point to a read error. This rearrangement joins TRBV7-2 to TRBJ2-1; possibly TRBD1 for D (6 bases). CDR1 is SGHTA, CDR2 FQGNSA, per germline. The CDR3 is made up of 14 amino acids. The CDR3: CASSLGGSYNEQFF. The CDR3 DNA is TGTGCCAGCAGTTTAGGGGGCTCCTACAATGAGCAGTTCTTC. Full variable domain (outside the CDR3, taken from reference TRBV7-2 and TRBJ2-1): GAGVSQSPSNKVTEKGKDVELRCDPISGHTALYWYRQSLGQGLEFLIYFQGNSAPDKSGLPSDRFSAERTGGSVSTLTIQRTQQEDSAVYLCASSLGGSYNEQFFGPGTRLTVL.